These T cell receptor beta chains were read from a single sample in a study of cytomegalovirus exposure and HLA in healthy donors. Data came from immunoSEQ multiplex PCR; TCRdb stores just in-frame clones and leaves some out. In the table there are about 130,000 clones, approximately 85% of which are singletons. The sample was PBMCs. The source of these receptors is a young woman in good health and CMV-seropositive. The CDR3 runs from the conserved cysteine through the conserved F or W. Each record gives: clone size, D gene, V gene, J gene, CDR3 DNA, CDR3 protein. The D gene is left open where the match is weak. Size is stated for part of the rows, as once, few or many counts, or as a class when the clone is expanded.

NA,TRBD1,TRBV28,TRBJ1-1,TGTGCCAGCAGACCAGCCGGGACAGGGTTGATGAACACTGAAGCTTTCTTT,CASRPAGTGLMNTEAFF
NA,NA,TRBV30,TRBJ2-7,TGTGCCTGGACCCTCGGGGCGGGACTGACTTACGAGCAGTACTTC,CAWTLGAGLTYEQYF
NA,NA,TRBV2,TRBJ1-2,TGTGCCAGCAGTGTTGCGATGGGAGGGTATGGCTACACCTTC,CASSVAMGGYGYTF
NA,NA,TRBV6-5,TRBJ2-7,TGTGCCAGCAGAGACAGCTCCTACGAGCAGTACTTC,CASRDSSYEQYF
NA,NA,TRBV2,TRBJ1-5,TGTGCCAGCAGTGGGGGACACACCAATCAGCCCCAGCATTTT,CASSGGHTNQPQHF
NA,NA,TRBV11-2,TRBJ2-7,TGTGCCAGCAGCCCCTACCTGAGGTGGCCTGCGTACTTC,CASSPYLRWPAYF
NA,NA,TRBV7-3,TRBJ2-2,TGTGCCAGCAGCTCTTACTCAGGTTCCCGTTACACCGGGGAGCTGTTTTTT,CASSSYSGSRYTGELFF
NA,NA,TRBV6-6,TRBJ2-3,TGTGCCAGCAGTTACTCCCGTCATGGGGAGACGCAGTATTTT,CASSYSRHGETQYF
NA,TRBD1,TRBV18,TRBJ1-1,TGTGCCAGCTCACCCCTCGACAGGGGCACTGAAGCTTTCTTT,CASSPLDRGTEAFF
NA,NA,TRBV7-9,TRBJ2-2,TGTGCCAGCAGACCAGCCCAAGGCAGGGTGGACACCGGGGAGCTGTTTTTT,CASRPAQGRVDTGELFF
NA,TRBD1,TRBV27,TRBJ1-1,TGTGCCAGCAGTTTCGGGGCCCCACCGGGACAGGGGTATCGGAACACTGAAGCTTTCTTT,CASSFGAPPGQGYRNTEAFF
NA,TRBD2,TRBV25-1,TRBJ2-1,TGTGCCAGCAGTGCCGGACTAGCGGGAGCTTTTGAGCAGTTCTTC,CASSAGLAGAFEQFF
NA,TRBD1,TRBV15,TRBJ1-5,TGTGCCACCAGCAGAGATACAGGGGGCGGGCAGCCCCAGCATTTT,CATSRDTGGGQPQHF
NA,TRBD1,TRBV9,TRBJ1-5,TGTGCCAGCAGCGGCGGACAGGATTTCAATCAGCCCCAGCATTTT,CASSGGQDFNQPQHF
NA,NA,TRBV6-1,TRBJ1-1,TGTGCCAGCAGTGAACTAGGGGGCACTGAAGCTTTCTTT,CASSELGGTEAFF
NA,NA,TRBV28,TRBJ1-4,TGTGCCAGCAGTTCACACAGTGGATGGAATGAAAAACTGTTTTTT,CASSSHSGWNEKLFF
NA,TRBD1,TRBV5-1,TRBJ1-6,TGCGCCAGCAGTCAGACCCCGGGACAGGGGAAACACTCCTATAATTCACCCCTCCACTTT,CASSQTPGQGKHSYNSPLHF
NA,NA,TRBV6-1,TRBJ1-2,TGTGCCAGCGGGCAGGGGGGCTACACCTTC,CASGQGGYTF
NA,TRBD2,TRBV30,TRBJ2-5,TGTGCCTGGAGTAGCGGGAGTTTGGAGACCCAGTACTTC,CAWSSGSLETQYF
NA,NA,TRBV4-2,TRBJ2-2,TGTGCCAGCAGCCAAGATAGGAGGGTTGGGACCGGGGAGCTGTTTTTT,CASSQDRRVGTGELFF
NA,TRBD1,TRBV28,TRBJ2-2,TGTGCCAGCAGTTTAGGGGACAGATACACCGGGGAGCTGTTTTTT,CASSLGDRYTGELFF
NA,NA,TRBV9,TRBJ1-1,TGTGCCAGCAGCGTAGGGAACGGGTTGGTATCTGAAGCTTTCTTT,CASSVGNGLVSEAFF
NA,NA,TRBV5-1,TRBJ2-3,TGCGCCAGTACACAACATCAACGAACAGATACGCAGTATTTT,CASTQHQRTDTQYF
NA,NA,TRBV5-1,TRBJ2-7,TGCGCCAGCAGCTTGGAACTAGGCCCTTCTTCCTACGAGCAGTACTTC,CASSLELGPSSYEQYF
once,NA,TRBV2,TRBJ2-1,TGTGCCAGCGCCCAGGGGTACAATGAGCAGTTCTTC,CASAQGYNEQFF
NA,NA,TRBV11-1,TRBJ2-7,TGTGCCAGCAGCTTACTACCTGGGACAAGGAACGAGCAGTACTTC,CASSLLPGTRNEQYF
many,TRBD2,TRBV6-6,TRBJ2-7,TGTGCCAGCAGTTATGTGGGCGGGGGGCGCAACGAGCAGTACTTC,CASSYVGGGRNEQYF
NA,TRBD1,TRBV30,TRBJ1-2,TGTGCCTGGAGTGTTAACAGGGGGCAGGGTGGCTACACCTTC,CAWSVNRGQGGYTF
NA,TRBD2,TRBV5-1,TRBJ2-1,TGCGCCAGCAGCCGGACTAGCGGGGGCCTAAATGAGCAGTTCTTC,CASSRTSGGLNEQFF
NA,NA,TRBV4-2,TRBJ2-2,TGTGCCAGCAGCCAAGGAAGGGGTAGGGAGGCCGGGGAGCTGTTTTTT,CASSQGRGREAGELFF
NA,NA,TRBV30,TRBJ1-6,TGTGCCTGGAGTATGGCCCGGGAGGCCCTCCACTTT,CAWSMAREALHF
NA,NA,TRBV27,TRBJ2-3,TGTGCCAGCAGTGTCTTCACAGATACGCAGTATTTT,CASSVFTDTQYF
NA,TRBD1,TRBV5-4,TRBJ2-7,TGTGCCAGCAGCTTCCGCGGGACAGGAGACCCGCACGGGTACGAGCAGTACTTC,CASSFRGTGDPHGYEQYF
NA,NA,TRBV30,TRBJ1-5,TGTGCCTGGAGTGGCAGTCTTGCGGAGCCCCAGCATTTT,CAWSGSLAEPQHF
few,NA,TRBV28,TRBJ1-6,TGTGCCAGCAGTTTACCCTCCCAGGGGCAATCACCCCTCCACTTT,CASSLPSQGQSPLHF
NA,NA,TRBV6-5,TRBJ2-3,TGTGCCACCTCGGCTCAGGGCCGCCCCACAGATACGCAGTATTTT,CATSAQGRPTDTQYF
NA,TRBD1,TRBV5-4,TRBJ1-6,TGTGCCAGCAGCTCCCAGGCCGGGACAGTTAGATCACCCCTCCACTTT,CASSSQAGTVRSPLHF
NA,TRBD1,TRBV5-5,TRBJ1-6,TGTGCCAGCAGCAACGGACAGGCGGATTCACCCCTCCACTTT,CASSNGQADSPLHF
NA,NA,TRBV5-6,TRBJ1-5,TGTGCCAGCAGCTTAGGACAGCAATACAATCAGCCCCAGCATTTT,CASSLGQQYNQPQHF
NA,TRBD1,TRBV18,TRBJ1-2,TGTGCCAGCTCACTGGACAGGGGCTATGGCTACACCTTC,CASSLDRGYGYTF
NA,NA,TRBV11-1,TRBJ2-3,TGTGCCAGCAGCTTACAACAGATCCCCACAGATACGCAGTATTTT,CASSLQQIPTDTQYF
once,NA,TRBV5-1,TRBJ1-4,TGCGCCAGCAGCTTAGCGGGTAGGATTGATGAAAAACTGTTTTTT,CASSLAGRIDEKLFF
NA,TRBD2,TRBV5-1,TRBJ2-5,TGCGCCAGCAGCCCGGGACTAGCGGGAGTGAGAGAGACCCAGTACTTC,CASSPGLAGVRETQYF